These 29 T cell receptor beta chains share one sample of origin, sequenced in a study of memory CD4+ T cells and cytomegalovirus serostatus. The protocol was immunoSEQ multiplex PCR, while the TCRdb copy is restricted to in-frame clones and leaves out a portion. The data show 50,000 to 55,000 clones, about 73% seen once. Single viable CD3+CD4+CD8-CD45RO+ cells were sorted as the memory CD4+ T cells. Sequencing was done on a sample of memory CD4+ T cells from blood. All receptors come from an adult in good health and CMV-seronegative.

The gene calls are TRBV30 and TRBJ1-6; D perhaps matches TRBD1 (6 bases). Trimming removed 3 bases at V and 14 bases at J, with 23 bases between. The V gene's germline CDR1 is GTSNPN and CDR2 SVGIG (reference sequence). CDR3 length: 15 amino acids. CDR3 residues: CAWRATSDSHNTLHF. CDR3 nucleotides: TGTGCCTGGAGAGCCACCTCGGACAGCCACAACACCCTCCACTTT.

V usage is TRBV2 and J usage is TRBJ1-1; D is unclear. V was pared by 8 bases and J by 8 bases, with 21 bases between. The CDR3 runs 14 residues. Germline assignment: CDR1 SNHLY and CDR2 FYNNEI. CDR3 region: CASSEGGLAQEAFF. CDR3 DNA sequence: TGTGCCAGCTCCGAGGGTGGGCTAGCGCAGGAAGCTTTCTTT.

The chain uses TRBV5-1 and TRBJ2-5, with 7 nucleotides matching TRBD1. The CDR3 covers 14 residues. CDR1 and CDR2 (germline): SGHRS, YFSETQ. V trimming: 2 bases; J trimming: 5 bases; junction bases outside the gene matches: 6. As DNA, the CDR3 is TGCGCCAGCAGCTTACAGGGGAAGATGGAGACCCAGTACTTC. This gives the protein CASSLQGKMETQYF.

This clone occurred a few times. The V and J genes are TRBV7-3 and TRBJ2-2; 8 bases are a match to TRBD2. The CDR3 runs to 12 residues. The V gene end was trimmed by 11 bases and the J gene end by 8 bases; junction bases not matched to a gene: 7. From germline, CDR1 is SGHTA and CDR2 FQGTGA. The CDR3 region has the DNA TGTGCCTGGGGTAGCGGGAAGGGGGAGCTGTTTTTT. Its translation is CAWGSGKGELFF.

The rearrangement uses TRBV7-8 and TRBJ2-1; the D is unclear. The germline V gene has CDR1 SGHVS and CDR2 FQNEAQ. This CDR3 is built from 14 residues. V lost 5 bases, J lost 4 bases, and 12 bases lay in between. The CDR3 nucleotides are TGTGCCAGCAGCCACGCCGGCGGTTACAATGAGCAGTTCTTC. Translating it yields CASSHAGGYNEQFF.

J is TRBJ1-4 and V is TRBV15; D call uncertain. The ends were cut back, 3 bases at V and 3 bases at J, with 11 bases in the middle. CDR1 and CDR2 from the germline V gene are LNHNV and YYDKDF (reference sequence). This CDR3 spans 15 amino acids. In DNA, the CDR3 is TGTGCCACCAGCAGGACTGGAGCGGCTAATGAAAAACTGTTTTTT. Protein product: CATSRTGAANEKLFF.

The chain employs TRBV5-1 and TRBJ2-7; possible D gene TRBD2, 6 bases. The CDR3 has 16 amino acids. Trimming cost V 0 bases and J 0 bases, with 13 bases left between them. From germline, CDR1 is SGHRS and CDR2 YFSETQ. CDR3 DNA sequence: TGCGCCAGCAGCTTGGTGGGGGGACGGGGCTCCTACGAGCAGTACTTC. Translating it yields CASSLVGGRGSYEQYF.

Only a few counts were recorded for this clone. The V and J genes are TRBV28 and TRBJ1-1, with D possibly being TRBD1 (6 bases). V dropped 9 bases and J dropped 3 bases, with 14 bases sitting between them. The V gene's germline CDR1 is MDHEN and CDR2 SYDVKM. This CDR3 has 13 residues. The chain's CDR3 is CASTGRSYTEAFF. The CDR3 DNA follows: TGTGCCAGTACAGGGAGGAGTTACACTGAAGCTTTCTTT.

The V and J genes are TRBV2 and TRBJ2-3; D may match TRBD1 or TRBD2 (5 bases each). V gave up 8 bases and J gave up 4 bases, with 16 bases separating them. Germline-derived CDR1 and CDR2 are SNHLY and FYNNEI. The CDR3 loop spans 14 amino acids. As DNA, the CDR3 is TGTGCCAGCGGGGGACGGAAGAGTCCAGATACGCAGTATTTT. Encoded protein: CASGGRKSPDTQYF.

The rearrangement uses TRBV28 and TRBJ1-1; 8 bases are shared with TRBD1. V gave up 5 bases and J gave up 5 bases; unmatched junction bases: 10. Germline V gene data show CDR1 as MDHEN and CDR2 as SYDVKM. The CDR3 extends over 15 amino acids. Here the CDR3 reads CASSPWTGRGTEAFF. CDR3 DNA: TGTGCCAGCAGTCCCTGGACAGGGAGGGGGACTGAAGCTTTCTTT.

About this clone: The junction and the germline gene differ at one end; a read error may be behind it. Here the CDR3 reads CASSLWGRNTEAFF. As DNA, the CDR3 is TGTGCTAGCAGCTTATGGGGAAGGAACACTGAAGCTTTCTTT. The J gene is TRBJ1-1, the V gene TRBV7-9; no clear D. The CDR3 extends over 14 amino acids. Germline CDR1 SEHNR, CDR2 FQNEAQ (reference sequence).

The chain is built from TRBV29-1 and TRBJ2-5, with D uncertain. The ends were cut back, 7 bases at V and 5 bases at J, with 11 bases in the middle. This CDR3 is 11 amino acids long. Germline loops: CDR1 SQVTM, CDR2 ANQGSEA. The CDR3 region has the DNA TGCAGCGCCGAGGCCGGGGAGACCCAGTACTTC. Its protein product is CSAEAGETQYF.

This clone has only one observation. The chain carries TRBV4-2 and TRBJ2-2; TRBD2 matches at 7 bases. This CDR3 is 16 amino acids long. Per the germline V gene, CDR1 is LGHNA and CDR2 is YNFKEQ. V trimming: 1 base; J trimming: 4 bases; junction bases outside the gene matches: 6. The CDR3 loop is CASSQVSGRGTGELFF. Written as DNA, the CDR3 is TGTGCCAGCAGCCAAGTATCAGGGAGGGGCACCGGGGAGCTGTTTTTT.

The V gene is TRBV5-1, the J gene TRBJ1-1, with D possibly TRBD1 on 6 matching bases. Germline values: CDR1 SGHRS, CDR2 YFSETQ. The CDR3 sequence is 13 residues long. With 0 bases removed from V and 10 bases from J, the gap between germline ends came to 13 bases. As DNA, the CDR3 is TGCGCCAGCAGCTTGGAAGGGGGGTCTTTAGCTTTCTTT. Amino acids: CASSLEGGSLAFF.

The gene calls are TRBV7-9 and TRBJ1-6; D is ambiguous. The CDR3 covers 12 residues. V lost 6 bases and J 8 bases, leaving 8 bases between the germline ends. The germline V gene has CDR1 SEHNR and CDR2 FQNEAQ (reference sequence). Here the CDR3 DNA reads TGTGCCAGCAGTCCGGACGATTCACCCCTCCACTTT. Its protein product is CASSPDDSPLHF.

The chain recombines TRBV7-2 with TRBJ1-1; D perhaps matches TRBD1 (5 bases). The length of the CDR3 is 14 residues. The V and J ends lost 5 bases and 10 bases respectively, with 20 bases between them. Looked up from germline, CDR1 is SGHTA and CDR2 is FQGNSA. This CDR3 reads CASSRGGRGPGAFF. In nucleotides, the CDR3 is TGTGCCAGCAGCCGTGGAGGGAGGGGCCCAGGAGCTTTCTTT.

The V and J genes are TRBV20-1 and TRBJ2-1; D unclear. CDR1 DFQATT and CDR2 SNEGSKA come from the germline V gene (reference sequence). CDR3 size: 11 residues. Trimming cost V 1 base and J 13 bases, with 11 bases left between them. The CDR3 sequence: CSARVGWLQFF. As DNA, the CDR3 is TGCAGTGCTAGAGTGGGCTGGCTACAGTTCTTC.

The chain employs TRBV19 and TRBJ2-1; D may be TRBD1 (5 bases). Germline CDR1 is LNHDA and CDR2 is SQIVND (reference sequence). The CDR3 is 15 amino acids. Trimming stripped 7 bases from V and 2 bases from J, with 15 bases between. The CDR3 nucleotides are TGTGCCAGTATCCTAGACAGAGGAGCCTACAATGAGCAGTTCTTC. This gives the protein CASILDRGAYNEQFF.

The rearrangement joins TRBV2 to TRBJ2-5; no reliable D call. The CDR3 is made up of 11 amino acids. CDR1 is SNHLY and CDR2 is FYNNEI in the germline V gene. Between the trimmed V and J ends, which lost 4 bases and 9 bases, there was a span of 9 bases. CDR3 residues: CASSVGRAQYF. As DNA, the CDR3 is TGTGCCAGCAGTGTAGGACGGGCCCAGTACTTC. Variable domain in full (rest from reference TRBV2 and TRBJ2-5): EPEVTQTPSHQVTQMGQEVILRCVPISNHLYFYWYRQILGQKVEFLVSFYNNEISEKSEIFDDQFSVERPDGSNFTLKIRSTKLEDSAMYFCASSVGRAQYFGPGTRLLVL.

This sequence joins TRBV2 and TRBJ1-2, with no clear D. Per the germline V gene, CDR1 is SNHLY and CDR2 is FYNNEI. Trimming took 6 bases from V and 1 from J, leaving 15 bases between them. CDR3 size: 15 residues. CDR3 amino acids: CASRELEGNNYGYTF. As DNA, the CDR3 is TGTGCCAGCAGAGAGTTGGAAGGCAATAACTATGGCTACACCTTC.

The chain is built from TRBV2 and TRBJ1-2; no clear D. Trimming stripped 0 bases from V and 4 bases from J, with 6 bases between. This CDR3 region has 13 residues. Looked up from germline, CDR1 is SNHLY and CDR2 is FYNNEI. DNA for the CDR3: TGTGCCAGCAGTGAAGCCGGCCGCTATGGCTACACCTTC. Amino acids: CASSEAGRYGYTF.

The chain uses TRBV9 and TRBJ1-1; D not resolved. Germline assignment: CDR1 SGDLS and CDR2 YYNGEE. The CDR3 length is 15 residues. Deletions cut 3 bases from V and 6 bases from J, with 18 bases between. CDR3 residues: CASSAKTASSSEAFF. The CDR3, as DNA: TGTGCCAGCAGCGCGAAGACCGCCTCCTCATCTGAAGCTTTCTTT.

The chain carries TRBV2 and TRBJ2-1; 13 bases match TRBD2. J gave up 7 bases and V 8 bases, and 8 bases lay outside the gene matches. The CDR3 extends over 15 amino acids. The germline CDR1 and CDR2 sequences are SNHLY and FYNNEI. The CDR3 here is CASRMGLAGMNEQFF. The CDR3 DNA reads as TGTGCCAGCCGGATGGGACTAGCGGGGATGAATGAGCAGTTCTTC. Full variable domain (remainder filled in from reference TRBV2 and TRBJ2-1): EPEVTQTPSHQVTQMGQEVILRCVPISNHLYFYWYRQILGQKVEFLVSFYNNEISEKSEIFDDQFSVERPDGSNFTLKIRSTKLEDSAMYFCASRMGLAGMNEQFFGPGTRLTVL.

The V gene is TRBV6-5, the J gene TRBJ1-1, with D perhaps TRBD1 (5 bases). The V end was cut by 2 bases, the J end by 1 base, with 14 bases between. The CDR3 runs 16 residues. Germline V CDR1 and CDR2: MNHEY, SVGAGI. The CDR3 protein is CASSYRPTTGNTEAFF. CDR3 nucleotides: TGTGCCAGCAGTTACCGACCTACCACAGGGAACACTGAAGCTTTCTTT.

The chain joins TRBV30 to TRBJ1-2; D is possibly TRBD1 (6 bases). Trimming took off 0 bases at V and 1 base at J, with 12 bases between the two ends. This CDR3 spans 15 amino acids. CDR1 and CDR2 (germline): GTSNPN, SVGIG (reference sequence). CDR3 bases: TGTGCCTGGAGTGTACAGGGAGGGATTAACTATGGCTACACCTTC. Amino acids: CAWSVQGGINYGYTF.

This clone showed up just a few times. The rearrangement uses TRBV19 and TRBJ1-2; possibly TRBD1 for D (5 bases). The CDR3 runs 12 residues. Germline V CDR1 and CDR2: LNHDA, SQIVND (reference sequence). V was trimmed by 6 bases and J by 4 bases, leaving 9 bases between them. CDR3 amino acids: CASRMGPYGYTF. The CDR3 bases are TGTGCCAGTAGGATGGGGCCCTATGGCTACACCTTC.

The chain carries TRBV5-6 and TRBJ1-5; D unclear. V was trimmed by 6 bases and J by 1 base, leaving 17 bases between them. This CDR3 is built from 16 residues. CDR1 is SGHDT, CDR2 YYEEEE, per germline. CDR3 in DNA: TGTGCCAGCACCGCGTCGGGGATGTTGAGCAATCAGCCCCAGCATTTT. Protein product: CASTASGMLSNQPQHF.

This clone has just one count. This chain uses TRBV5-1 with TRBJ2-1; no definite D call. This CDR3 is built from 13 residues. Germline loops: CDR1 SGHRS, CDR2 YFSETQ. Trimming took 4 bases from V and 3 from J, leaving 8 bases between them. In DNA form, the CDR3 reads TGCGCCAGCAGCACGGCAGGCTACAATGAGCAGTTCTTC. Encoded protein: CASSTAGYNEQFF.

J is TRBJ1-5 and V is TRBV10-3; a possible D gene is TRBD1 (6 bases). The CDR3 consists of 17 residues. Germline V CDR1 and CDR2: ENHRY, SYGVKD. V was pared by 4 bases and J by 2 bases, with 18 bases between. The CDR3 is CAISVGGPGMGNQPQHF. CDR3 DNA: TGTGCCATCAGTGTTGGGGGCCCCGGGATGGGCAATCAGCCCCAGCATTTT.